These 2 T cell receptor beta chains came from one sample sequenced in a study of B cell selection in AIRE deficiency. The method was immunoSEQ multiplex PCR; TCRdb's version includes in-frame clones alone and lacks a portion of them. This sample has over 20,000 clones, with 97% found just once. CD4+CD127+ cells were sorted as the conventional CD4 T cells. Source material: conventional CD4+ T cells sorted from PBMCs. These receptors were collected from a human donor with AIRE deficiency.

This chain links TRBV19 with TRBJ1-6; the D gene is possibly TRBD1 (6 bases). CDR3 size: 16 residues. In germline, CDR1 is LNHDA, CDR2 SQIVND (reference sequence). Trimming shortened V by 5 bases and J by 6 bases, and 17 bases separated the two germline ends. Here the CDR3 DNA reads TGTGCCAGTAGTGATTCACCCGGGACAATTAATTCACCCCTCCACTTT. Protein product: CASSDSPGTINSPLHF.

V gene TRBV30 combines with J gene TRBJ1-4; D unresolved. The CDR3 covers 12 residues. Germline assignment: CDR1 GTSNPN and CDR2 SVGIG (reference sequence). V was clipped by 2 bases and J by 8 bases, with 9 bases between them. CDR3 sequence reads: CAWSTRGEKLFF. Here the CDR3 DNA reads TGTGCCTGGAGTACTCGGGGAGAAAAACTGTTTTTT.